The 27 T cell receptor beta chains given below trace back to one sample, sequenced in a study of radiotherapy plus CTLA-4 blockade in lung cancer. Here immunoSEQ multiplex PCR was the method, and the copy in TCRdb shows in-frame clones only, minus some. The data contain some 50,000 clones, less than 85% of them seen just once; the ten biggest clones take up more than 6.5%. The sequences come from peripheral blood, collected from a patient treated with radiotherapy plus ipilimumab. Receptors originate from a human donor with non-small cell lung cancer who had stable disease on radiotherapy plus ipilimumab.

In DNA form, the CDR3 reads TGTGCCAGCTCCCAGGAAATCAATCAGCCCCAGCATTTT. This encodes CASSQEINQPQHF. This chain links TRBV18 with TRBJ1-5, with D hard to call. CDR3 length: 13 amino acids. Trimming removed 6 bases from V and 3 bases from J, with 9 bases in between. CDR1 is KGHSH and CDR2 is LQKENI in the germline V gene.

The chain employs TRBV14 and TRBJ2-5, with D perhaps matching TRBD1 or TRBD2 (5 bases each). Germline V gene sequence: CDR1 SGHDN, CDR2 FVKESK. With 1 base removed from V and 5 bases from J, the gap between germline ends came to 14 bases. The CDR3 covers 15 residues. CDR3 bases: TGTGCCAGCAGCCAAGCAGGGAGTTCAGGGGAGACCCAGTACTTC. It is translated as CASSQAGSSGETQYF.

This chain joins TRBV19 and TRBJ2-5; the match to TRBD1 covers 8 bases. The CDR3 consists of 13 residues. Germline V lookup: CDR1 LNHDA, CDR2 SQIVND (reference sequence). Losses at the gene ends were 6 bases for V and 1 base for J; bases not matched to a gene: 1. DNA for the CDR3: TGTGCCAGTAGGGGGACAGGCCAAGAGACCCAGTACTTC. Protein sequence: CASRGTGQETQYF.

This chain connects TRBV7-6 to TRBJ2-7, with D maybe TRBD2 (5 bases). V shed 4 bases and J shed 5 bases, with 15 bases lying between them. Germline values: CDR1 SGHVS, CDR2 FNYEAQ. The CDR3 is 14 residues long. The CDR3 loop is CASSSIGGFNEQYF. CDR3 coding DNA: TGTGCCAGCAGCTCCATCGGCGGGTTCAACGAGCAGTACTTC.

This rearrangement joins TRBV10-3 to TRBJ1-3; D remains ambiguous. The germline CDR1 and CDR2 sequences are ENHRY and SYGVKD. V lost 2 bases and J 0 bases, leaving 11 bases between the germline ends. This CDR3 has 16 amino acids. CDR3 DNA sequence: TGTGCCATCAGTGAGCCTAAGTCATCCTCTGGAAACACCATATATTTT. This gives the protein CAISEPKSSSGNTIYF.

The chain uses TRBV9 and TRBJ2-3, with D maybe TRBD1 (5 bases). Trimming pared 4 bases from V and 4 bases from J, leaving 19 bases between. The germline CDR1 and CDR2 sequences are SGDLS and YYNGEE. The CDR3 sequence is 16 residues long. The CDR3 loop reads CASSKYSGLYADTQYF. The CDR3 bases are TGTGCCAGCAGCAAATACTCAGGGTTATATGCAGATACGCAGTATTTT.

The chain uses TRBV25-1 and TRBJ1-2; 8 positions agree with TRBD1. The trim removed 4 bases at V and 5 bases at J, leaving 6 bases unmatched. The germline gives CDR1 MGHDK, CDR2 SYGVNS. The CDR3 is made up of 14 amino acids. The CDR3 sequence is CASSGTGIRYGYTF. DNA for the CDR3: TGTGCCAGCAGTGGGACAGGGATTCGGTATGGCTACACCTTC.

The J gene is TRBJ2-2, the V gene TRBV4-2, with 8 bases that match TRBD1. The junction had 1 base not matched to a gene; V was cut back by 2 bases and J by 2 bases. Germline assignment: CDR1 LGHNA and CDR2 YNFKEQ. The CDR3 length is 15 residues. CDR3 sequence reads: CASSQTGGNTGELFF. CDR3 nucleotides: TGTGCCAGCAGCCAAACAGGGGGAAACACCGGGGAGCTGTTTTTT.

The chain couples TRBV7-2 to TRBJ1-1; TRBD1 aligns across 9 bases. Germline assignment: CDR1 SGHTA and CDR2 FQGNSA. The length of the CDR3 is 16 residues. With V trimmed by 2 bases and J by 10 bases, 14 bases remained unmatched. CDR3 amino acids: CASSLTRQGEGAGAFF. CDR3 DNA: TGTGCCAGCAGCTTAACCCGACAGGGGGAAGGAGCTGGAGCTTTCTTT.

V usage is TRBV7-6 and J usage is TRBJ2-7; TRBD2 might be the D (5 bases). The CDR3 runs to 13 residues. Germline V gives CDR1 SGHVS, CDR2 FNYEAQ. V dropped 3 bases and J dropped 7 bases, with 13 bases sitting between them. The CDR3 DNA sequence: TGTGCCAGCAGCTTCCTGAACGACTATGAGCAGTACGTC. This translates into CASSFLNDYEQYV.

The rearrangement links TRBV19 to TRBJ1-1; D call uncertain. The V and J ends lost 7 bases and 5 bases respectively, with 14 bases between them. Germline loops: CDR1 LNHDA, CDR2 SQIVND (reference sequence). This CDR3 has 13 residues. In nucleotides, the CDR3 is TGTGCCAGTACCTCCAACAGAAAAACTGAAGCTTTCTTT. This translates into CASTSNRKTEAFF.

The rearrangement uses TRBV9 and TRBJ2-5; weak D call: TRBD2 (6 bases). The CDR3 has 13 amino acids. Per germline, CDR1 SGDLS and CDR2 YYNGEE. Trimming cost V 4 bases and J 5 bases, with 12 bases left between them. The CDR3 is CASSPGTAETQYF. The CDR3 DNA reads as TGTGCCAGCAGCCCGGGGACTGCCGAGACCCAGTACTTC.

The V and J genes are TRBV6-6 and TRBJ2-1; D gene unclear. The CDR3 extends over 15 amino acids. V lost 2 bases and J 2 bases, leaving 10 bases between the germline ends. Germline V gene data show CDR1 as MNHNY and CDR2 as SVGAGI (reference sequence). The CDR3 DNA follows: TGTGCCAGCAGTTACGGGCAGGTAGCCTACAATGAGCAGTTCTTC. Its translation is CASSYGQVAYNEQFF.

The chain has TRBV28 and TRBJ2-5; 7 bases agree with TRBD1. CDR3 length: 15 amino acids. After removal of 6 bases from V and 4 bases from J, the junction contained 11 bases not matched to a gene. Germline V gives CDR1 MDHEN, CDR2 SYDVKM. The CDR3 spells CASSPETGTLETQYF. DNA for the CDR3: TGTGCCAGCAGCCCCGAGACAGGGACCCTAGAGACCCAGTACTTC.

The CDR3 DNA sequence: TGCGCCAGCAGCTTGGAATTAGCGGGGGGGATCGAGCAGTACTTC. This codes for CASSLELAGGIEQYF. The chain couples TRBV5-1 to TRBJ2-7, with 11 bases that match TRBD2. The CDR3 has 15 amino acids. CDR1 is SGHRS and CDR2 is YFSETQ in the germline V gene. V trimming: 0 bases; J trimming: 6 bases; junction bases outside the gene matches: 5.

The genes are TRBV6-1 and TRBJ1-5; perhaps TRBD1 as D (6 bases). This CDR3 comprises 15 residues. CDR1 MNHNS and CDR2 SASEGT come from the germline V gene. Trimming cost V 0 bases and J 4 bases, with 10 bases left between them. CDR3 in amino acids: CASSEADRSNQPQHF. The CDR3, as DNA: TGTGCCAGCAGTGAAGCCGACAGGTCAAATCAGCCCCAGCATTTT.

The rearrangement links TRBV5-1 to TRBJ1-6, with TRBD1 as a possible D gene (5 bases). Germline CDR1 reads SGHRS; CDR2 reads YFSETQ. The CDR3 is 14 amino acids. V shed 1 base and J shed 7 bases, with 9 bases lying between them. The CDR3 region is CASSLLGDNSPLHF. CDR3 nucleotides: TGCGCCAGCAGCTTGTTAGGGGACAATTCACCCCTCCACTTT.

This clone was counted once. The chain uses TRBV7-9 and TRBJ2-3; D unresolved. This CDR3 contains 12 residues. Deletions cut 2 bases from V and 3 bases from J, with 3 bases between. Germline V lookup: CDR1 SEHNR, CDR2 FQNEAQ (reference sequence). CDR3 residues: CASSLFTDTQYF. In DNA, the CDR3 is TGTGCCAGCAGCTTATTTACAGATACGCAGTATTTT.

This clone is deemed medium-sized. CDR3 in amino acids: CASTTGGDYGYTF. The CDR3 DNA sequence: TGTGCCAGCACTACAGGGGGTGACTATGGCTACACCTTC. The V gene is TRBV6-6, the J gene TRBJ1-2; TRBD1 agrees at 8 bases. Per germline, CDR1 MNHNY and CDR2 SVGAGI (reference sequence). V trimming: 7 bases; J trimming: 3 bases; junction bases outside the gene matches: 4. The CDR3 runs to 13 residues.

V usage is TRBV5-8 and J usage is TRBJ1-4; D possibly corresponds to TRBD1 (5 bases). V was shortened by 7 bases and J by 5 bases, with 18 bases between the two germline ends. The CDR3 runs 15 residues. Germline assignment: CDR1 SGHTS and CDR2 YDEGEE. The CDR3 reads CASALGTARNEKLFF. CDR3 nucleotides: TGTGCCAGCGCTCTCGGGACGGCCAGAAATGAAAAACTGTTTTTT.

CDR3 region: CASSAGQGGADTQYF. In DNA form, the CDR3 reads TGTGCCAGCAGTGCTGGACAGGGTGGAGCAGATACGCAGTATTTT. The chain employs TRBV6-1 and TRBJ2-3; TRBD1 aligns across 8 bases. The CDR3 runs 15 residues. From germline, CDR1 is MNHNS and CDR2 SASEGT. J lost 4 bases, V lost 4 bases, and 7 bases had no gene match.

This chain connects TRBV2 to TRBJ2-1, with D possibly TRBD2 on 5 matching bases. The germline V gene has CDR1 SNHLY and CDR2 FYNNEI. Trimming left V 3 bases short and J 5 bases short, with 14 bases between. This CDR3 is 15 amino acids long. CDR3 region: CASSELRPGDNEQFF. In DNA, the CDR3 is TGTGCCAGCAGTGAGCTCCGTCCCGGGGACAATGAGCAGTTCTTC. Complete variable domain (other parts from reference TRBV2 and TRBJ2-1): EPEVTQTPSHQVTQMGQEVILRCVPISNHLYFYWYRQILGQKVEFLVSFYNNEISEKSEIFDDQFSVERPDGSNFTLKIRSTKLEDSAMYFCASSELRPGDNEQFFGPGTRLTVL.

The CDR3 coding sequence is TGTGCCAGCAGCTCCTGGACAGGGACGGAAGAGACCCAGTACTTC. Encoded protein: CASSSWTGTEETQYF. The gene calls are TRBV5-8 and TRBJ2-5, with 8 bases fitting TRBD1. This CDR3 has 15 amino acids. V lost 3 bases to trimming and J lost 3 bases; unmatched junction nucleotides: 7. CDR1 and CDR2 from the germline V gene are SGHTS and YDEGEE.

This clone was counted once. The V and J genes are TRBV9 and TRBJ1-5; D may be TRBD1 (5 bases). Germline CDR1 SGDLS, CDR2 YYNGEE. This CDR3 spans 17 amino acids. Trimming left V 4 bases short and J 0 bases short, with 17 bases between. The CDR3 protein is CASSPSGGILSNQPQHF. CDR3 coding DNA: TGTGCCAGCAGCCCCAGTGGGGGGATCCTTAGCAATCAGCCCCAGCATTTT.

The chain links TRBV29-1 to TRBJ1-4; D call uncertain. V was pared by 4 bases and J by 7 bases, with 37 bases between. This CDR3 has 21 residues. Germline CDR1 is SQVTM and CDR2 is ANQGSEA. This CDR3 reads CSVAWQLTLVYRKRRREKLFF. Written as DNA, the CDR3 is TGCAGCGTTGCCTGGCAGTTGACGTTGGTTTATAGAAAGCGCCGACGTGAAAAACTGTTTTTT.

CDR3 region: CAWSAKELAGGTDTQYF. CDR3 DNA sequence: TGTGCCTGGAGTGCGAAGGAGCTAGCGGGGGGGACAGATACGCAGTATTTT. The chain is built from TRBV30 and TRBJ2-3; 12 nucleotides line up with TRBD2. The CDR3 covers 17 residues. Germline CDR1 and CDR2: GTSNPN and SVGIG (reference sequence). Trimming removed 1 base from V and 3 bases from J; junction bases left unmatched: 8.

This chain links TRBV5-4 with TRBJ1-2; D may be TRBD1 (5 bases). CDR3 length: 15 residues. V was shortened by 0 bases and J by 6 bases, with 15 bases between the two germline ends. Germline V lookup: CDR1 SGHNT, CDR2 YYREEE (reference sequence). Here the CDR3 reads CASSLAGRALDGYTF. DNA of the CDR3: TGTGCCAGCAGCTTGGCGGGCAGGGCTCTTGATGGCTACACCTTC.